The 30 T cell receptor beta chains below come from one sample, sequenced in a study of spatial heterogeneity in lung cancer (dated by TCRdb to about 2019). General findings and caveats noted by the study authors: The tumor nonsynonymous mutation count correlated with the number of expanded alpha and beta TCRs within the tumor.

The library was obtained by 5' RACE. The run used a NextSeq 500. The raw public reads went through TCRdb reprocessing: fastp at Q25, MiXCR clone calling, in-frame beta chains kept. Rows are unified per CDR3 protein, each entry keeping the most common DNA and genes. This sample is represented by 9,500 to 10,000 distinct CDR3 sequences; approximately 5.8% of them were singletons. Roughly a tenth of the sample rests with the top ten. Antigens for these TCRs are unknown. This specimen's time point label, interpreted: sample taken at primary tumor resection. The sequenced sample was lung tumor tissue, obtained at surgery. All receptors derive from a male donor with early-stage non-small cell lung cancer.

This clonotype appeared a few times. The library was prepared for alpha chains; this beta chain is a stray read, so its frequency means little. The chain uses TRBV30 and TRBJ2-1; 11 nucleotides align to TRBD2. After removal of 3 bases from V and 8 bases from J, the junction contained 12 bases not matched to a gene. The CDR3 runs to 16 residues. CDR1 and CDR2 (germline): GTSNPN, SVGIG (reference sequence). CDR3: CAWSPKVAGGLDEQFF. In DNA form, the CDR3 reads TGTGCCTGGAGCCCGAAGGTAGCGGGAGGGTTGGATGAGCAGTTCTTC.

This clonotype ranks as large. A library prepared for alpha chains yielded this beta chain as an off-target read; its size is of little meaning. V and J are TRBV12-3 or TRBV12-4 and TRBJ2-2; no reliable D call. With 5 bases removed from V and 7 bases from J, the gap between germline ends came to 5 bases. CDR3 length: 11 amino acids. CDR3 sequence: CASSGFGELFF. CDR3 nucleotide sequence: TGTGCCAGCAGTGGCTTCGGGGAGCTGTTTTTT.

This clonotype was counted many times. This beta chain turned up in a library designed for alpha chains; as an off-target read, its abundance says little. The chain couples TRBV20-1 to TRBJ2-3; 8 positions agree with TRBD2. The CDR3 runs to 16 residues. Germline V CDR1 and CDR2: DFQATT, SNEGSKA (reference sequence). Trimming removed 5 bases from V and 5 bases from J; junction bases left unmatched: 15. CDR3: CSASVPGAGARDTQYF. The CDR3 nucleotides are TGCAGTGCTTCCGTGCCAGGAGCGGGGGCGAGAGATACGCAGTATTTT.

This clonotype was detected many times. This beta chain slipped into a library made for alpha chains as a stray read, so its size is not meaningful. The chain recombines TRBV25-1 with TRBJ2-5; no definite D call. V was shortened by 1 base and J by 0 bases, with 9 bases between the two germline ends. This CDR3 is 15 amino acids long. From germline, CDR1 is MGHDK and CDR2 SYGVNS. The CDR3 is CASSESRLYQETQYF. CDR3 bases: TGTGCCAGCAGTGAATCGCGGCTGTACCAAGAGACCCAGTACTTC.

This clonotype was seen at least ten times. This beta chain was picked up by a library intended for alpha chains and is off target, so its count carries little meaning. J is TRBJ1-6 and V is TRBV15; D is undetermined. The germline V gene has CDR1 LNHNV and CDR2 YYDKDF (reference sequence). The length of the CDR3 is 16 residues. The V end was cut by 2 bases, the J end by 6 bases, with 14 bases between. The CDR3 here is CATSRTRRAFNSPLHF. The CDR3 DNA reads TGTGCCACCAGCAGAACGAGGCGTGCTTTTAATTCACCCCTCCACTTT.

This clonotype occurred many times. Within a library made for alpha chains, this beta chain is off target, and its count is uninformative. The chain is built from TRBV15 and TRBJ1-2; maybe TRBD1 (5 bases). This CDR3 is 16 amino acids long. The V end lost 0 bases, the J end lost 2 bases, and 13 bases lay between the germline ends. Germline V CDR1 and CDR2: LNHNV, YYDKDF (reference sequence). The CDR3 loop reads CATSRDLPGANYGYTF. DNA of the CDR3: TGTGCCACCAGCAGAGATCTACCCGGGGCCAACTATGGCTACACCTTC.

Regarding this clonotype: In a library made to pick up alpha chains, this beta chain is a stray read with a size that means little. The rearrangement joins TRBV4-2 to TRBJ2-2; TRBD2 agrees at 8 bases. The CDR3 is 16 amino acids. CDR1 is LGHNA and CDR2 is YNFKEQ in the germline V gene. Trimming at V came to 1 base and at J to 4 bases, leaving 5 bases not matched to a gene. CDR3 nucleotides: TGTGCCAGCAGCCAAGTAAGCGGGAGCGTCACCGGGGAGCTGTTTTTT. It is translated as CASSQVSGSVTGELFF.

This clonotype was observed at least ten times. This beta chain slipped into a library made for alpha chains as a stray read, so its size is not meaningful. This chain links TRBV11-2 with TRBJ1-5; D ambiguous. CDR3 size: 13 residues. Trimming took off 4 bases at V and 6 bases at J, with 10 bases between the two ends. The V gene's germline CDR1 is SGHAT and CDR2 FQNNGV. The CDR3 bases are TGTGCCAGCAGCTGGCAAGAGGGTCAGCCCCAGCATTTT. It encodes CASSWQEGQPQHF. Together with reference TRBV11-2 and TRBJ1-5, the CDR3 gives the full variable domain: EAGVAQSPRYKIIEKRQSVAFWCNPISGHATLYWYQQILGQGPKLLIQFQNNGVVDDSQLPKDRFSAERLKGVDSTLKIQPAKLEDSAVYLCASSWQEGQPQHFGDGTRLSIL.

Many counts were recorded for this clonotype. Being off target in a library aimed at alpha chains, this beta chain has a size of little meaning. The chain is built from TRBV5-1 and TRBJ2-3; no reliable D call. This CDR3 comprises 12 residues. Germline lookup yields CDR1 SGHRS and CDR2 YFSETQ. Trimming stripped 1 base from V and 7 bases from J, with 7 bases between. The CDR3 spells CASSLTKNTQYF. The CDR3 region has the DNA TGCGCCAGCAGCTTGACTAAAAATACGCAGTATTTT.

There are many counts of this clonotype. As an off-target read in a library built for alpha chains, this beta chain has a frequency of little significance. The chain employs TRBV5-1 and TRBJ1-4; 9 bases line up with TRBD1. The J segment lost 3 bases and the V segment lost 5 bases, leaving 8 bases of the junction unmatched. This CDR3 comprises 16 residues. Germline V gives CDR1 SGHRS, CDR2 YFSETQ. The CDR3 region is CASRSDRGASNEKLFF. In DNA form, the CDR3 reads TGCGCCAGCAGAAGCGACAGGGGGGCGTCTAATGAAAAACTGTTTTTT.

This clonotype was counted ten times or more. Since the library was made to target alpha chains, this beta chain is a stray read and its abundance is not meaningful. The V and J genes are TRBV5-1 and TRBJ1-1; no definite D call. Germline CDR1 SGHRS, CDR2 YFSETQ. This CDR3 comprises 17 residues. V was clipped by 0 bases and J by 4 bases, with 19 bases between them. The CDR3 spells CASSLESGYALGTEAFF. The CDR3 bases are TGCGCCAGCAGCTTGGAGTCAGGTTACGCCCTGGGCACTGAAGCTTTCTTT. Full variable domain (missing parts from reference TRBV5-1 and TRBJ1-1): KAGVTQTPRYLIKTRGQQVTLSCSPISGHRSVSWYQQTPGQGLQFLFEYFSETQRNKGNFPGRFSGRQFSNSRSEMNVSTLELGDSALYLCASSLESGYALGTEAFFGQGTRLTVV.

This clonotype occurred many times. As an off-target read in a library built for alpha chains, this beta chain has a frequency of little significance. The CDR3 is CASSLDPSSTDTQYF. CDR3 nucleotide sequence: TGCGCCAGCAGCTTGGACCCCTCTAGCACAGATACGCAGTATTTT. The chain carries TRBV5-1 and TRBJ2-3; D remains ambiguous. V lost 0 bases to trimming and J lost 0 bases, with 8 bases between them. Germline loops: CDR1 SGHRS, CDR2 YFSETQ. The CDR3 covers 15 residues.

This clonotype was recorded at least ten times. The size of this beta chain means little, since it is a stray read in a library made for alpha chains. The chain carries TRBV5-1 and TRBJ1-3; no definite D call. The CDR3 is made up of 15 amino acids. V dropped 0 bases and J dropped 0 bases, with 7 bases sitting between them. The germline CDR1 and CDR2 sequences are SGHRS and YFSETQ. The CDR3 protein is CASSLGLRSGNTIYF. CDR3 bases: TGCGCCAGCAGCTTGGGACTGCGCTCTGGAAACACCATATATTTT.

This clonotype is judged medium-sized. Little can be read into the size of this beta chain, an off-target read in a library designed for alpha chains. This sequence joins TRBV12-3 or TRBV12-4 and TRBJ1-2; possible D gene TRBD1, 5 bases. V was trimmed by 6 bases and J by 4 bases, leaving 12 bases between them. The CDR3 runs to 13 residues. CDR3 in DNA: TGTGCCAGCAGCCTGGGGCGGATCTATGGCTACACCTTC. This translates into CASSLGRIYGYTF.

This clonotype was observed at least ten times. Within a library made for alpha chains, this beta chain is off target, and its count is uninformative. The CDR3 DNA sequence: TGTGCCAGCAGCTTAGGGACAGGGAGGGTAGAGACCCAGTACTTC. Residues: CASSLGTGRVETQYF. The rearrangement uses TRBV11-2 and TRBJ2-5; D perhaps matches TRBD1 (8 bases). With 1 base removed from V and 4 bases from J, the gap between germline ends came to 13 bases. This CDR3 spans 15 amino acids. From germline, CDR1 is SGHAT and CDR2 FQNNGV.

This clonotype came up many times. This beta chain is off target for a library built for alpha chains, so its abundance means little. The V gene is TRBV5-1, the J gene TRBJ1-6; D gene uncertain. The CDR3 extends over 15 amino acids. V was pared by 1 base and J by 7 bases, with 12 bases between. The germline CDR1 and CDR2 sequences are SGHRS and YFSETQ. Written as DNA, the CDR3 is TGCGCCAGCAGCTTGTATGGGGATCTGAATTCACCCCTCCACTTT. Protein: CASSLYGDLNSPLHF.

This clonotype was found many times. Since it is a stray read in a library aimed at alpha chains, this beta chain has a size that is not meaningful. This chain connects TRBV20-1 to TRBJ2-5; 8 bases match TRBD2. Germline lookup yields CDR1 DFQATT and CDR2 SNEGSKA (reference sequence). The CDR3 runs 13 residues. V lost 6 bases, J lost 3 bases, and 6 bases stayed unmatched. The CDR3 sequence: CSASPGLEETQYF. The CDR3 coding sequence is TGCAGTGCCTCGCCGGGACTAGAAGAGACCCAGTACTTC.

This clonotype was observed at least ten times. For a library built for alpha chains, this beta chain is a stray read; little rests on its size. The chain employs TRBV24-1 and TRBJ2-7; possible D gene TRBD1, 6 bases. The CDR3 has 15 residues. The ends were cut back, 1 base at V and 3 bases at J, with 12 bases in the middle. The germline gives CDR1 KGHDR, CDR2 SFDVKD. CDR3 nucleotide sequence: TGTGCCACCAGTGATTTCGGGCAGGGGATCTACGAGCAGTACTTC. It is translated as CATSDFGQGIYEQYF.

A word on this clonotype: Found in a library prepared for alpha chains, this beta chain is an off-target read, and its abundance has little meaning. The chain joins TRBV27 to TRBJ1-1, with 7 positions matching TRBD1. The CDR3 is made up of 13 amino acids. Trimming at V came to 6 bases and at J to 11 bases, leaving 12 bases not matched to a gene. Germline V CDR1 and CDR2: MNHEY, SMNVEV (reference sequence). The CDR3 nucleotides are TGTGCCAGCAGCCTAGTGACAGGGAGTTTGGCTTTCTTT. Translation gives CASSLVTGSLAFF.

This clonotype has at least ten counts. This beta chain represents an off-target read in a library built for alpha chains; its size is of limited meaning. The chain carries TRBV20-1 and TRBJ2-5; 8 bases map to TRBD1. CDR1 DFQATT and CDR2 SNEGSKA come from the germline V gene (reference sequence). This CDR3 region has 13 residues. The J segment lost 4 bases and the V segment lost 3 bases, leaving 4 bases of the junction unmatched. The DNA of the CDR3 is TGCAGTGCTAGCTCAGGACAGGGAGAGACCCAGTACTTC. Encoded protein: CSASSGQGETQYF.

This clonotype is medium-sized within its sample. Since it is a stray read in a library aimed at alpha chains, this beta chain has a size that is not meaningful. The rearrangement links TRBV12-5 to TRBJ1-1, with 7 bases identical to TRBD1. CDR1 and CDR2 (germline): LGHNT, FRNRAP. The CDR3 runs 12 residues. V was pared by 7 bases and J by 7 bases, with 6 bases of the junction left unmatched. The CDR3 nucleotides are TGTGCTAGTGTTAGACAGGGCTTTGAAGCTTTCTTT. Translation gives CASVRQGFEAFF. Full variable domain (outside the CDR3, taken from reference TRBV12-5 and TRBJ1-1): DARVTQTPRHKVTEMGQEVTMRCQPILGHNTVFWYRQTMMQGLELLAYFRNRAPLDDSGMPKDRFSAEMPDATLATLKIQPSEPRDSAVYFCASVRQGFEAFFGQGTRLTVV.

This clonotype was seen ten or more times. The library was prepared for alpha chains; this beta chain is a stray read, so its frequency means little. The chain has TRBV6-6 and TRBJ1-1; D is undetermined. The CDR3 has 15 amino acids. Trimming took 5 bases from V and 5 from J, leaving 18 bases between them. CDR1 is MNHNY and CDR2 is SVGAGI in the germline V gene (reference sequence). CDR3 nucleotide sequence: TGTGCCAGCAGTCCTACCCCGGCGCTTGATACTGAAGCTTTCTTT. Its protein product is CASSPTPALDTEAFF.

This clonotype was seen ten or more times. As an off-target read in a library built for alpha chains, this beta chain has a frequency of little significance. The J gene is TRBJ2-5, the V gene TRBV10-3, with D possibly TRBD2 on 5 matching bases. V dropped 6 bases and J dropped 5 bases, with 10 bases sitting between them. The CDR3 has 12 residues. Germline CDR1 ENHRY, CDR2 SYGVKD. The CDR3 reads CAIRSSGETQYF. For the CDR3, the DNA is TGTGCCATCAGGTCCTCGGGGGAGACCCAGTACTTC.

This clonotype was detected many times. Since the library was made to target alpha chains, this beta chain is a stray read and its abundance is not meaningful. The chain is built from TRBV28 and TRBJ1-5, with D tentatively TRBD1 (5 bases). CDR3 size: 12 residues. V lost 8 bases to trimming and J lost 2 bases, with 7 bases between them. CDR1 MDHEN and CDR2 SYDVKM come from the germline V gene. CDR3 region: CASGAGNQPQHF. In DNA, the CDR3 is TGTGCCAGCGGGGCTGGCAATCAGCCCCAGCATTTT.

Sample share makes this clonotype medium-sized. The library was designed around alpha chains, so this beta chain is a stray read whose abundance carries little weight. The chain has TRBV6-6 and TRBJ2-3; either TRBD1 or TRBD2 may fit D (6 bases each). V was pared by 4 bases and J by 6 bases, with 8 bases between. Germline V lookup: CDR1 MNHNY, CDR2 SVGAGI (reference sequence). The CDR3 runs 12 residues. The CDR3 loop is CASSSGADTQYF. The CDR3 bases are TGTGCCAGCAGTTCGGGGGCCGATACGCAGTATTTT.

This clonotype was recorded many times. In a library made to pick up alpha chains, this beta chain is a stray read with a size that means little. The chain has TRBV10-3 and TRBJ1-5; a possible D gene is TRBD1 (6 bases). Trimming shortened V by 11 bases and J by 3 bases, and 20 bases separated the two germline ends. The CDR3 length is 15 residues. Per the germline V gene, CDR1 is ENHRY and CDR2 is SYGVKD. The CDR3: CASKEGGVANQPQHF. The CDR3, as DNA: TGTGCCTCCAAGGAGGGGGGCGTCGCCAATCAGCCCCAGCATTTT.

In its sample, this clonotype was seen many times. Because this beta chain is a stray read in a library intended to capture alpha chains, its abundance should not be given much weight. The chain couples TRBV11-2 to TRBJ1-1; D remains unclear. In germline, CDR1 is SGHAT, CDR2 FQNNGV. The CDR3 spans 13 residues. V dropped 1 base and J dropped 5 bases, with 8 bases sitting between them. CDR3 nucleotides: TGTGCCAGCAGCTTAGGGTTGCGGACTGAAGCTTTCTTT. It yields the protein CASSLGLRTEAFF.

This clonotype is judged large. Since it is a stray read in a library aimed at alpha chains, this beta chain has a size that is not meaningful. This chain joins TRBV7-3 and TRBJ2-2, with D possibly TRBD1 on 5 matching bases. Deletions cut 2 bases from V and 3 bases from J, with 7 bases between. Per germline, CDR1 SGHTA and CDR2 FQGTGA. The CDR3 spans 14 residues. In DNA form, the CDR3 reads TGTGCCAGCAGCTTAGACAGTTACACCGGGGAGCTGTTTTTT. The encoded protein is CASSLDSYTGELFF.

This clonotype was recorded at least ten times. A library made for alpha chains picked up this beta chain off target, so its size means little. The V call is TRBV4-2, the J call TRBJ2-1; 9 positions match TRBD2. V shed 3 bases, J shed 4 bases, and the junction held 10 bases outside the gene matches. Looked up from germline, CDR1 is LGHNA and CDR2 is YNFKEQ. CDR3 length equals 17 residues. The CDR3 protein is CASSHSSGIQLYNEQFF. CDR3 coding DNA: TGTGCCAGCAGCCACTCTAGCGGGATCCAGTTGTACAATGAGCAGTTCTTC.

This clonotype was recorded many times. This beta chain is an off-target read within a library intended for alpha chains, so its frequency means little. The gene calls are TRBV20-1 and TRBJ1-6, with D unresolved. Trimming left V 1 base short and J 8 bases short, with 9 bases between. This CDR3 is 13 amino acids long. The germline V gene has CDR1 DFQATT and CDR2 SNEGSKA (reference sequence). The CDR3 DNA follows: TGCAGTGCTAGAGTAGCCTCCCATTCACCCCTCCACTTT. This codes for CSARVASHSPLHF.